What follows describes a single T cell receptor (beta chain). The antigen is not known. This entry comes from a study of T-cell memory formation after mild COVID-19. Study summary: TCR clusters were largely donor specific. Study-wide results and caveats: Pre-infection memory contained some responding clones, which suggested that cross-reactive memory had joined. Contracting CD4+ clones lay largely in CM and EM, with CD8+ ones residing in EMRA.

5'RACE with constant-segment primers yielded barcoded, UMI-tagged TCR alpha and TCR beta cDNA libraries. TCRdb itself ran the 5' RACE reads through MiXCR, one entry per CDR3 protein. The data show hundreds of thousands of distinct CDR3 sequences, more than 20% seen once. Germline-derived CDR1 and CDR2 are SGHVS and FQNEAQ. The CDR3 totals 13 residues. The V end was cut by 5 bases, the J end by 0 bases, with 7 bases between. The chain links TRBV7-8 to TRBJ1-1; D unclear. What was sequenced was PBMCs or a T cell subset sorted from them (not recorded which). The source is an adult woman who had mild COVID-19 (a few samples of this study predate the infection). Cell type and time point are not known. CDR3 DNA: TGTGCCAGCAGCCCCTTTTTGAACACTGAAGCTTTCTTT. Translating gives CASSPFLNTEAFF.